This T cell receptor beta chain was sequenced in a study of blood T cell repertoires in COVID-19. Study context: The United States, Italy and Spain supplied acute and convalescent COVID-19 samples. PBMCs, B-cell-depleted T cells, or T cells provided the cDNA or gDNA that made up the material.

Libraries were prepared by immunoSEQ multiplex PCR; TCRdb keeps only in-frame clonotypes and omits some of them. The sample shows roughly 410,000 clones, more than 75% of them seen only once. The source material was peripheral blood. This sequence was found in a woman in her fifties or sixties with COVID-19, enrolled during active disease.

CDR3 in DNA: TGTGCCAGCAGGCAACAGGGGTACTATGGCTACACCTTC. This translates into CASRQQGYYGYTF. The rearrangement links TRBV6-5 to TRBJ1-2; 7 bases map to TRBD1. After removal of 6 bases from V and 3 bases from J, the junction contained 4 bases not matched to a gene. This CDR3 region has 13 residues. CDR1 is MNHEY and CDR2 is SVGAGI in the germline V gene.